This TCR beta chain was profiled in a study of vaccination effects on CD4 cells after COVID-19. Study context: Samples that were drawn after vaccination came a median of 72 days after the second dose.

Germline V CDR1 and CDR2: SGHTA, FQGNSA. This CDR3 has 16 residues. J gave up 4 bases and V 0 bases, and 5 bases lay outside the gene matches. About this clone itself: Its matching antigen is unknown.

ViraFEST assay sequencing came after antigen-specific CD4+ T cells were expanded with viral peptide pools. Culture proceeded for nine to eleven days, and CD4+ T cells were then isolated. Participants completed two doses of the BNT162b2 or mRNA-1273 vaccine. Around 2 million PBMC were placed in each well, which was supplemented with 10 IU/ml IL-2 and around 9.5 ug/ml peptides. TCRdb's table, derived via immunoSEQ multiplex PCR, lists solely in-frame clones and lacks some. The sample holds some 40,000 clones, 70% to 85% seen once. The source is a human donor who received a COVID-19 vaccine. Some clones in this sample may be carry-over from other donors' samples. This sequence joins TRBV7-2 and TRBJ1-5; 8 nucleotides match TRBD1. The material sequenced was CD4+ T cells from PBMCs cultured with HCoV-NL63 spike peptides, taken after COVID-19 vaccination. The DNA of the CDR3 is TGTGCCAGCAGCTTAGCTACGGACAGGGTTAATCAGCCCCAGCATTTT. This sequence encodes CASSLATDRVNQPQHF.